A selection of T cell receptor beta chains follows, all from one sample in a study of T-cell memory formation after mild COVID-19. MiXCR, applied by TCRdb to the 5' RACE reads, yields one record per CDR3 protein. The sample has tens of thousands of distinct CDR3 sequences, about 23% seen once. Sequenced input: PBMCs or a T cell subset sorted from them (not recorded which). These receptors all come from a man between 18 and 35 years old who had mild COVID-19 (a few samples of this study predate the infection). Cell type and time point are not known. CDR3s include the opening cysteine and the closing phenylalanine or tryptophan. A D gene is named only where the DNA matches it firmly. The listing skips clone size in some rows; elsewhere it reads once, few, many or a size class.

cdr3_aa: CASTPSTYNEQFF
cdr3_nt: TGTGCCAGCACCCCATCGACCTACAATGAGCAGTTCTTC
v_call: TRBV7-9
d_call: NA
clone_size: NA
j_call: TRBJ2-1

cdr3_aa: CASSVAEDEQFF
cdr3_nt: TGTGCCAGCAGCGTAGCTGAGGATGAGCAGTTCTTC
v_call: TRBV9
d_call: NA
clone_size: NA
j_call: TRBJ2-1

cdr3_aa: CASSLGREVTEAFF
cdr3_nt: TGTGCCAGCAGCTTGGGCAGGGAGGTCACTGAAGCTTTCTTT
v_call: TRBV7-9
d_call: NA
clone_size: few
j_call: TRBJ1-1

cdr3_aa: CASSHTRGGVEAFF
cdr3_nt: TGCGCCAGCAGCCACACAAGGGGGGGCGTTGAAGCTTTCTTT
v_call: TRBV4-3
d_call: NA
clone_size: NA
j_call: TRBJ1-1

cdr3_aa: CASSHTQGPNTGELFF
cdr3_nt: TGTGCCAGCAGCCATACCCAGGGACCTAACACCGGGGAGCTGTTTTTT
v_call: TRBV7-9
d_call: NA
clone_size: few
j_call: TRBJ2-2

cdr3_aa: CASSLGVPGNIQYF
cdr3_nt: TGTGCCAGCAGCTTAGGGGTCCCGGGGAACATTCAGTACTTC
v_call: TRBV7-9
d_call: NA
clone_size: NA
j_call: TRBJ2-4

cdr3_aa: CASSQVDLVTGELFF
cdr3_nt: TGCGCCAGCAGCCAAGTCGATTTGGTCACCGGGGAGCTGTTTTTT
v_call: TRBV4-1
d_call: NA
clone_size: NA
j_call: TRBJ2-2

cdr3_aa: CASSWGPTGATSGNTIYF
cdr3_nt: TGTGCCAGCAGTTGGGGCCCGACAGGGGCTACCTCTGGAAACACCATATATTTT
v_call: TRBV12-3/TRBV12-4
d_call: TRBD1
clone_size: few
j_call: TRBJ1-3

cdr3_aa: CASRDGTGAYEQYF
cdr3_nt: TGTGCCAGCAGGGACGGGACGGGAGCCTACGAGCAGTACTTC
v_call: TRBV6-1
d_call: NA
clone_size: NA
j_call: TRBJ2-7

cdr3_aa: CASSPTSSYEQYF
cdr3_nt: TGTGCCAGCAGTCCCACTAGTTCCTACGAGCAGTACTTC
v_call: TRBV12-3/TRBV12-4
d_call: NA
clone_size: NA
j_call: TRBJ2-7

cdr3_aa: CASSQDRKGPHRSLAGPSYNEQFF
cdr3_nt: TGCGCCAGCAGCCAAGATAGAAAGGGTCCCCATCGGTCACTAGCGGGGCCCTCCTACAATGAGCAGTTCTTC
v_call: TRBV4-3
d_call: TRBD2
clone_size: NA
j_call: TRBJ2-1

cdr3_aa: CSAGTGISYEQYF
cdr3_nt: TGCAGCGCCGGGACAGGGATCTCCTACGAGCAGTACTTC
v_call: TRBV29-1
d_call: TRBD1
clone_size: NA
j_call: TRBJ2-7

cdr3_aa: CASSINPGPYEQYF
cdr3_nt: TGCGCCAGCAGCATCAACCCGGGACCCTACGAGCAGTACTTC
v_call: TRBV5-1
d_call: NA
clone_size: few
j_call: TRBJ2-7

cdr3_aa: CASSQGEGVWTDTQYF
cdr3_nt: TGCGCCAGCAGCCAAGGCGAGGGGGTGTGGACGGATACGCAGTATTTT
v_call: TRBV4-1
d_call: NA
clone_size: NA
j_call: TRBJ2-3

cdr3_aa: CASSPGQSNSPLHF
cdr3_nt: TGTGCCAGCAGCCCGGGACAGAGTAATTCACCCCTCCACTTT
v_call: TRBV7-2
d_call: TRBD1
clone_size: NA
j_call: TRBJ1-6

cdr3_aa: CASSYEDRGGHGYTF
cdr3_nt: TGTGCCAGCAGTTACGAGGACAGGGGAGGTCATGGCTACACCTTC
v_call: TRBV6-6
d_call: TRBD1
clone_size: few
j_call: TRBJ1-2

cdr3_aa: CASSLYLAGSVSYEQYF
cdr3_nt: TGTGCCAGCAGCTTATATCTGGCGGGAAGTGTCTCCTACGAGCAGTACTTC
v_call: TRBV7-2
d_call: NA
clone_size: once
j_call: TRBJ2-7

cdr3_aa: CASSQDLQQHGYTF
cdr3_nt: TGCGCCAGCAGCCAAGATTTACAGCAACATGGCTACACCTTC
v_call: TRBV4-1
d_call: NA
clone_size: NA
j_call: TRBJ1-2

cdr3_aa: CAISESSSGANVLTF
cdr3_nt: TGTGCCATCAGTGAGTCCAGCTCTGGGGCCAACGTCCTGACTTTC
v_call: TRBV10-3
d_call: NA
clone_size: many
j_call: TRBJ2-6

cdr3_aa: CASSLTGTYNEQFF
cdr3_nt: TGTGCCAGCAGCTTAACTGGGACCTACAATGAGCAGTTCTTC
v_call: TRBV7-6
d_call: NA
clone_size: NA
j_call: TRBJ2-1

cdr3_aa: CASSQDWVGYTF
cdr3_nt: TGTGCCAGCAGCCAAGATTGGGTCGGCTACACCTTC
v_call: TRBV3-1
d_call: NA
clone_size: NA
j_call: TRBJ1-2

cdr3_aa: CASSLEGIGTQYF
cdr3_nt: TGTGCCAGCAGCTTAGAAGGGATCGGGACCCAGTACTTC
v_call: TRBV7-3
d_call: NA
clone_size: NA
j_call: TRBJ2-5

cdr3_aa: CASNHPGGDLYF
cdr3_nt: TGTGCCAGCAACCACCCCGGGGGGGATTTGTACTTC
v_call: TRBV6-5
d_call: TRBD2
clone_size: few
j_call: TRBJ2-7

cdr3_aa: CAWSSPDSSGANVLTF
cdr3_nt: TGTGCCTGGAGTTCCCCAGACAGCTCTGGGGCCAACGTCCTGACTTTC
v_call: TRBV30
d_call: NA
clone_size: NA
j_call: TRBJ2-6

cdr3_aa: CASSYPDTSQETQYF
cdr3_nt: TGTGCCAGCAGTTACCCCGACACCAGCCAAGAGACCCAGTACTTC
v_call: TRBV6-2/TRBV6-3
d_call: NA
clone_size: few
j_call: TRBJ2-5

cdr3_aa: CASSVAYRGGELFF
cdr3_nt: TGTGCCAGCAGCGTAGCTTACCGGGGCGGGGAGCTGTTTTTT
v_call: TRBV9
d_call: NA
clone_size: many
j_call: TRBJ2-2

cdr3_aa: CASSEYSGAAEKLFF
cdr3_nt: TGTGCCAGCAGTGAATATAGTGGGGCGGCTGAAAAACTGTTTTTT
v_call: TRBV25-1
d_call: NA
clone_size: few
j_call: TRBJ1-4

cdr3_aa: CASKQGAYGYTF
cdr3_nt: TGTGCCAGTAAACAGGGCGCCTATGGCTACACCTTC
v_call: TRBV19
d_call: NA
clone_size: few
j_call: TRBJ1-2

cdr3_aa: CASSLDMLGNQPQHF
cdr3_nt: TGTGCCAGCAGCTTAGATATGCTAGGCAATCAGCCCCAGCATTTT
v_call: TRBV11-2
d_call: NA
clone_size: few
j_call: TRBJ1-5

cdr3_aa: CSASPGIQTSYNEQFF
cdr3_nt: TGCAGTGCTAGCCCGGGAATACAAACTTCCTACAATGAGCAGTTCTTC
v_call: TRBV20-1
d_call: NA
clone_size: few
j_call: TRBJ2-1

cdr3_aa: CAISEGSIEQYF
cdr3_nt: TGTGCCATCAGTGAAGGGTCGATTGAGCAGTACTTC
v_call: TRBV10-3
d_call: NA
clone_size: few
j_call: TRBJ2-7

cdr3_aa: CASSLLSSTYGYTF
cdr3_nt: TGTGCCAGCAGTTTGTTGTCCTCGACCTATGGCTACACCTTC
v_call: TRBV12-3/TRBV12-4
d_call: NA
clone_size: NA
j_call: TRBJ1-2

cdr3_aa: CASSLALNEQFF
cdr3_nt: TGTGCCAGCAGCTTAGCCCTGAATGAGCAGTTCTTC
v_call: TRBV7-9
d_call: NA
clone_size: few
j_call: TRBJ2-1

cdr3_aa: CASSLGGASEQYF
cdr3_nt: TGTGCCAGCAGTTTAGGAGGTGCATCCGAGCAGTACTTC
v_call: TRBV12-3/TRBV12-4
d_call: NA
clone_size: NA
j_call: TRBJ2-7

cdr3_aa: CASSQWERGGPGEQFF
cdr3_nt: TGTGCCAGCAGCCAATGGGAGCGGGGGGGTCCGGGTGAGCAGTTCTTC
v_call: TRBV3-1
d_call: TRBD2
clone_size: few
j_call: TRBJ2-1

cdr3_aa: CASSLPGRGTKDTQYF
cdr3_nt: TGTGCCAGCAGCTTGCCAGGGAGGGGTACGAAAGATACGCAGTATTTT
v_call: TRBV5-5
d_call: TRBD2
clone_size: NA
j_call: TRBJ2-3

cdr3_aa: CASSLGQLETQYF
cdr3_nt: TGTGCCAGCAGTTTAGGGCAGCTCGAGACCCAGTACTTC
v_call: TRBV12-3/TRBV12-4
d_call: NA
clone_size: NA
j_call: TRBJ2-5

cdr3_aa: CASSSAGGLQETQYF
cdr3_nt: TGTGCCAGCAGTTCGGCCGGGGGCCTACAAGAGACCCAGTACTTC
v_call: TRBV6-5
d_call: NA
clone_size: few
j_call: TRBJ2-5

cdr3_aa: CASSQYKSSYNEQFF
cdr3_nt: TGTGCCAGCAGCCAATATAAAAGCTCCTACAATGAGCAGTTCTTC
v_call: TRBV14
d_call: NA
clone_size: NA
j_call: TRBJ2-1

cdr3_aa: CASSQPPDSFF
cdr3_nt: TGTGCCAGCAGCCAACCACCCGATTCTTTCTTT
v_call: TRBV3-1
d_call: NA
clone_size: few
j_call: TRBJ1-1

cdr3_aa: CSVEDLAPEQFF
cdr3_nt: TGCAGCGTTGAAGATCTTGCCCCTGAGCAGTTCTTC
v_call: TRBV29-1
d_call: NA
clone_size: NA
j_call: TRBJ2-1

cdr3_aa: CASSQERAATNYGYTF
cdr3_nt: TGTGCCAGCAGCCAAGAACGGGCAGCTACTAACTATGGCTACACCTTC
v_call: TRBV4-2
d_call: NA
clone_size: NA
j_call: TRBJ1-2

cdr3_aa: CASRRHDYEQYF
cdr3_nt: TGTGCCAGCAGACGACACGACTACGAGCAGTACTTC
v_call: TRBV6-5
d_call: NA
clone_size: few
j_call: TRBJ2-7

cdr3_aa: CASTSFPGDTEAFF
cdr3_nt: TGTGCCAGTACCTCTTTTCCGGGGGACACTGAAGCTTTCTTT
v_call: TRBV19
d_call: NA
clone_size: NA
j_call: TRBJ1-1

cdr3_aa: CASSPPGAPEAFF
cdr3_nt: TGCGCCAGCAGCCCCCCCGGCGCGCCCGAAGCTTTCTTT
v_call: TRBV4-1
d_call: NA
clone_size: NA
j_call: TRBJ1-1

cdr3_aa: CASSLGLDRTDTQYF
cdr3_nt: TGTGCCAGCAGTTTAGGATTGGACCGCACAGATACGCAGTATTTT
v_call: TRBV27
d_call: NA
clone_size: NA
j_call: TRBJ2-3

cdr3_aa: CASSLAEGYEQFF
cdr3_nt: TGTGCCAGCAGCTTAGCGGAAGGTTATGAGCAGTTCTTC
v_call: TRBV7-2
d_call: NA
clone_size: few
j_call: TRBJ2-1

cdr3_aa: CASSAGVPGETQYF
cdr3_nt: TGTGCCAGCAGCGCAGGGGTCCCGGGGGAGACCCAGTACTTC
v_call: TRBV7-3
d_call: NA
clone_size: few
j_call: TRBJ2-5

cdr3_aa: CASSYIGGDGYTF
cdr3_nt: TGTGCCAGCAGTTACATCGGGGGCGATGGCTACACCTTC
v_call: TRBV6-2/TRBV6-3
d_call: NA
clone_size: few
j_call: TRBJ1-2